This T cell receptor (beta chain) was recorded in a study of Ad26.COV2.S vaccination and SARS-CoV-2 variants. Treatment denoted: over 15 received Ad26.COV2.S at low or high dose, single or two shots; roughly five received placebo; per-sample allocation not given. Specimens were obtained on day 63 following the first vaccine or placebo injection. Method: immunoSEQ multiplex PCR; TCRdb's copy keeps in-frame clones and lacks some. The table records about 250,000 clones, roughly 87% of them present only once. Notes on this clone: Its cognate antigen is unknown.

Study-wide findings and caveats: The TCR-based breadth and depth measures might underestimate overall T cell responses. After vaccination, substantial breadth of spike-specific CD8+ and CD4+ responses was reported.

The germline V and J ends were trimmed by 5 bases and 1 base, with 8 bases remaining between them. The CDR3 consists of 13 residues. Per germline, CDR1 SGHRS and CDR2 YFSETQ. V is TRBV5-1 and J is TRBJ2-3; D perhaps matches TRBD1 (5 bases). The sample here was peripheral blood, taken in a trial of Ad26.COV2.S vaccine versus placebo. This sequence originates from a person aged 18-60 years who received the Ad26.COV2.S COVID-19 vaccine or a placebo. The chain's CDR3 is CASRKQGTDTQYF. The CDR3 nucleotides read TGCGCCAGCAGAAAACAGGGCACAGATACGCAGTATTTT.